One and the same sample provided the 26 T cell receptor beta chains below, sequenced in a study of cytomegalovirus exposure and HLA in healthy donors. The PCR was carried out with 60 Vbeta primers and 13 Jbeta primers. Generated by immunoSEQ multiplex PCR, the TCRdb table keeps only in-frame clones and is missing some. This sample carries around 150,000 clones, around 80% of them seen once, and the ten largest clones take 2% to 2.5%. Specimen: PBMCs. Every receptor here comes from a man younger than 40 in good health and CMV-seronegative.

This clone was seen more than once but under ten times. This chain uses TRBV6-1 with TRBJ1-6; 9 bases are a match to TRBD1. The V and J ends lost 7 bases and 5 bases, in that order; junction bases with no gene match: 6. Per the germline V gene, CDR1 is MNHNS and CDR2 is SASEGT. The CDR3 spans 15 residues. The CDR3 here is CASNSGTGHNSPLHF. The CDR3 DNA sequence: TGTGCCAGCAACTCCGGGACAGGGCATAATTCACCCCTCCACTTT.

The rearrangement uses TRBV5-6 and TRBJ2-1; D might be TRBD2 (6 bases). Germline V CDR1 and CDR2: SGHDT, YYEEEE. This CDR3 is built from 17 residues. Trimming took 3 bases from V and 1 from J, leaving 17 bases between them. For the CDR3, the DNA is TGTGCCAGCAGCTACCCGGGACTCACTTCGTCCTACAATGAGCAGTTCTTC. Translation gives CASSYPGLTSSYNEQFF.

CDR3 sequence: CASSPGLAGWNEQFF. As DNA, the CDR3 is TGTGCCAGCAGTCCGGGACTAGCGGGATGGAATGAGCAGTTCTTC. The V call is TRBV28, the J call TRBJ2-1; TRBD2 matches 13 bases. V shed 5 bases, J shed 7 bases, and the junction held 5 bases outside the gene matches. Germline-derived CDR1 and CDR2 are MDHEN and SYDVKM. CDR3 length: 15 residues.

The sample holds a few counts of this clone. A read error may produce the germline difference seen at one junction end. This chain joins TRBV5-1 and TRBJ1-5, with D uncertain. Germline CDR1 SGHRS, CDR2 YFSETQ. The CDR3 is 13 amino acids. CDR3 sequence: CASSLDSNQPQNF. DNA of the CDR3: TGCGCCAGCAGCTTGGATAGCAATCAGCCCCAGAATTTT.

CDR3 loop: CASSLGGTGTYEQYF. Here the CDR3 DNA reads TGCGCCAGCAGCTTGGGCGGGACAGGCACCTACGAGCAGTACTTC. The chain has TRBV5-1 and TRBJ2-7, with 8 positions matching TRBD1. CDR3 length: 15 residues. The germline V gene has CDR1 SGHRS and CDR2 YFSETQ. After removal of 0 bases from V and 2 bases from J, the junction contained 4 bases not matched to a gene.

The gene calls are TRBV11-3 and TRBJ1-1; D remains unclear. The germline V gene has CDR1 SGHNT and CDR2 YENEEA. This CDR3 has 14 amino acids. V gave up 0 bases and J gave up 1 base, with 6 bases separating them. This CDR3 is CASSLDQANTEAFF. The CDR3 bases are TGTGCCAGCAGCTTAGATCAAGCGAACACTGAAGCTTTCTTT.

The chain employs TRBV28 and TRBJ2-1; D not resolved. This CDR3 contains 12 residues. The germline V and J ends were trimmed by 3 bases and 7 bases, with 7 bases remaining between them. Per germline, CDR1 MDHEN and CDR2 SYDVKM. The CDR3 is CASSFSRNEQFF. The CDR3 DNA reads TGTGCCAGCAGTTTTTCCAGGAATGAGCAGTTCTTC.

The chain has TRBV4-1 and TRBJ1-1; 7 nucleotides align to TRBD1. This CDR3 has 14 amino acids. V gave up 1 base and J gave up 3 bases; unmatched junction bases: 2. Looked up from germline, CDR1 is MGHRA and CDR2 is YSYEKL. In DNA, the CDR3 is TGCGCCAGCAGCCAAGTAGGGACAGACACTGAAGCTTTCTTT. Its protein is CASSQVGTDTEAFF.

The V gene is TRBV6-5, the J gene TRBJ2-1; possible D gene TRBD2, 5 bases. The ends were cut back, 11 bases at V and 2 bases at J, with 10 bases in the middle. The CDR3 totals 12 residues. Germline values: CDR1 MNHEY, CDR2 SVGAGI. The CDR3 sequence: CAAGSTYNEQFF. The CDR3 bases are TGTGCCGCGGGCAGTACCTACAATGAGCAGTTCTTC.

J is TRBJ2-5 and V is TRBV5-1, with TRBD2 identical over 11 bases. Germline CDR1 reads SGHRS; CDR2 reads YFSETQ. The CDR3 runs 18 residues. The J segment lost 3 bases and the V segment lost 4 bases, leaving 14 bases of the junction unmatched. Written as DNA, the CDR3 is TGCGCCAGCAGCCTAACCCTCCAACTAGCGGGGGTTAAAGAGACCCAGTACTTC. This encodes CASSLTLQLAGVKETQYF.

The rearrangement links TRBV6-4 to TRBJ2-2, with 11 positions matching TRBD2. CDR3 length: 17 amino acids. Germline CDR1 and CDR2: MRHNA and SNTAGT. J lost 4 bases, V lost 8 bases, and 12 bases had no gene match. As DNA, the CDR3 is TGTGCCAGCTCAAGGGCACTAGCGGGAGAGGGCACCGGGGAGCTGTTTTTT. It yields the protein CASSRALAGEGTGELFF.

CDR3 DNA sequence: TGTGCCAGCTCCGGGACAGGACTCTACGAGCAGTACTTC. This sequence encodes CASSGTGLYEQYF. The rearrangement joins TRBV18 to TRBJ2-7; the match to TRBD1 covers 8 bases. Germline CDR1 KGHSH, CDR2 LQKENI. The CDR3 extends over 13 amino acids. The trim removed 6 bases at V and 3 bases at J, leaving 4 bases unmatched.

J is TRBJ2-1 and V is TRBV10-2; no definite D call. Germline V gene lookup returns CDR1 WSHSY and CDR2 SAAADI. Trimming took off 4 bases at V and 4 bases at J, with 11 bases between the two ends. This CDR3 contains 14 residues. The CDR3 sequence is CASSAGPPYNEQFF. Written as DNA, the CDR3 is TGCGCCAGCAGTGCAGGCCCCCCGTACAATGAGCAGTTCTTC.

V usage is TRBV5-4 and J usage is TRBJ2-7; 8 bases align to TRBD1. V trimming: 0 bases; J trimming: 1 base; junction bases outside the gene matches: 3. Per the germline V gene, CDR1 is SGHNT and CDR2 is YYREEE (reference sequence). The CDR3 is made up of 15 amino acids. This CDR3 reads CASSLVRGLSYEQYF. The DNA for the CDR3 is TGTGCCAGCAGCTTGGTCAGGGGGCTATCCTACGAGCAGTACTTC.

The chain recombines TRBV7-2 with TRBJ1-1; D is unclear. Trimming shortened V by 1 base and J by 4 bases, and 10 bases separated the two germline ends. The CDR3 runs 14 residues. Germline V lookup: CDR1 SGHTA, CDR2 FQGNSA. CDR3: CASSLDSRGTEAFF. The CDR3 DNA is TGTGCCAGCAGCTTAGATTCGCGGGGCACTGAAGCTTTCTTT.

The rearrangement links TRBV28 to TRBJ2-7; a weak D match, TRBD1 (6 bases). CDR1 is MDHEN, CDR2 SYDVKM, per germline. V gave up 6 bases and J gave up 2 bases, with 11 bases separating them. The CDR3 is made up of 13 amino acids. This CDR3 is CASSPGETYEQYF. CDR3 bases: TGTGCCAGCAGCCCAGGGGAGACCTACGAGCAGTACTTC.

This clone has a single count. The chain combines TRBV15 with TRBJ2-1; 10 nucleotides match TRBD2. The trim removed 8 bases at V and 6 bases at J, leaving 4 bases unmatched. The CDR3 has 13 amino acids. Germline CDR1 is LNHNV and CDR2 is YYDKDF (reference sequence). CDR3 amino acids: CATGASGSNEQFF. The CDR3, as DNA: TGTGCCACCGGGGCTAGCGGGAGCAATGAGCAGTTCTTC.

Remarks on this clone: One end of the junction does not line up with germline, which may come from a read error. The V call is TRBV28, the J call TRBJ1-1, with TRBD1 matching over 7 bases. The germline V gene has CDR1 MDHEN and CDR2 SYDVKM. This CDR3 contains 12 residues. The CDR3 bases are TGTGCCAGCACTTTAGACAGGGTTGAAGCTTTCTTT. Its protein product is CASTLDRVEAFF.

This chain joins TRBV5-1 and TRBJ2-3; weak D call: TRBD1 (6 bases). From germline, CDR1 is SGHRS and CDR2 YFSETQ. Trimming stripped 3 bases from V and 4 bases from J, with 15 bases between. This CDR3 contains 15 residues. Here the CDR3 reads CASSSGQPPSDTQYF. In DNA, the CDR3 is TGCGCCAGCAGCTCAGGACAGCCTCCGTCAGATACGCAGTATTTT.

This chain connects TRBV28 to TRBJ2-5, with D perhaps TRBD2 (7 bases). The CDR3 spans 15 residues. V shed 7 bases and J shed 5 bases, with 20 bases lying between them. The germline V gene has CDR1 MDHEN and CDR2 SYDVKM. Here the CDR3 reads CASKGGGPSFETQYF. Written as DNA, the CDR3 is TGTGCCAGCAAGGGAGGGGGACCTTCCTTTGAGACCCAGTACTTC.

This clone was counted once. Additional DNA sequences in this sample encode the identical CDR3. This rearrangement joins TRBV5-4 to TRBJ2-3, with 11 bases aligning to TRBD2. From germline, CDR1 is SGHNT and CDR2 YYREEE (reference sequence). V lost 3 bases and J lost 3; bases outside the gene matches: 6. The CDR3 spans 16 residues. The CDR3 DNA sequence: TGTGCCAGCAGCTCCGGTTTAGCGGGGGGGACAGATACGCAGTATTTT. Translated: CASSSGLAGGTDTQYF.

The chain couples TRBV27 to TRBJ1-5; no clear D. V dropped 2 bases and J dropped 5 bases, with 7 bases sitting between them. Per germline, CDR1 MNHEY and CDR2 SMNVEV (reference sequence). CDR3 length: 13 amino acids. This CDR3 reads CASSLDRDQPQHF. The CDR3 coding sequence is TGTGCCAGCAGTTTAGACCGGGATCAGCCCCAGCATTTT.

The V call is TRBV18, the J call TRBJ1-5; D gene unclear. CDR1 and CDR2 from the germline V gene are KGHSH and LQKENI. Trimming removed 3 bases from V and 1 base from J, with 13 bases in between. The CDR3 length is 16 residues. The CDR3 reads CASSPDRTASNQPQHF. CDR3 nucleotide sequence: TGTGCCAGCTCACCGGATAGAACAGCAAGCAATCAGCCCCAGCATTTT.

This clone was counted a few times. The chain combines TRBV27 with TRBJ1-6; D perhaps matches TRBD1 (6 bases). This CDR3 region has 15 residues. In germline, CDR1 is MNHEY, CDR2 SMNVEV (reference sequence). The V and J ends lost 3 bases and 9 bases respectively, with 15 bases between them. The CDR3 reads CASSFGWGRRSPLHF. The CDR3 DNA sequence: TGTGCCAGCAGTTTCGGTTGGGGGCGGCGTTCACCCCTCCACTTT.

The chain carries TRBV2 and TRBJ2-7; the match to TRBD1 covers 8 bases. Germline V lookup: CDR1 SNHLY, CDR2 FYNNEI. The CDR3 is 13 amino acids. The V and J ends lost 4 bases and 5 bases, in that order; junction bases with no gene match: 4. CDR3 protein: CASSGTGRDEQYF. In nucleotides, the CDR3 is TGTGCCAGCAGTGGGACAGGGCGCGACGAGCAGTACTTC.

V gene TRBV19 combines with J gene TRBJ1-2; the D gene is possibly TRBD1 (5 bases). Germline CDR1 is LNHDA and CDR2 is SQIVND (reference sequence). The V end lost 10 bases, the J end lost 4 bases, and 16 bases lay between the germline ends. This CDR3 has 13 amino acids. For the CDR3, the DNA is TGTGCCACCCGGCTGGGGGGACCCTATGGCTACACCTTC. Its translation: CATRLGGPYGYTF.